The present TCR beta chain was sequenced within a study of T cells in Graves' hyperthyroidism and ophthalmopathy. Diagnosis rested on symptoms, serum thyroxine and TRAb, thyroid ultrasound, and orbital computed tomography. PBMCs were sourced from more than 7.5 ml fresh peripheral blood. Regions amplified from RNA transcripts were the TCR beta CDR3 regions. Initially, a first-round RT-PCR of the TCR CDR3 employed the HTBI primer set. TCRdb fed the multiplex PCR reads into MiXCR, producing one record per CDR3 protein. This table has hundreds of thousands of distinct CDR3 sequences, about two fifths appearing once. The germline gives CDR1 SQVTM, CDR2 ANQGSEA. The CDR3 length is 14 residues. Trimming removed 1 base from V and 3 bases from J, with 13 bases in between.

The source material was blood. This TCR was recovered from a man aged 18 to 29 with Graves' hyperthyroidism. The J gene is TRBJ2-7, the V gene TRBV29-1; D may be TRBD1 (6 bases). This chain's CDR3 is CSVEVGDTHYEQYF. The CDR3 DNA is TGCAGCGTTGAAGTTGGGGACACCCACTACGAGCAGTACTTC.